This TCR beta chain comes out of a study of cytomegalovirus exposure and HLA in healthy donors. This clone appeared once. The PCR ran on 60 Vbeta and 13 Jbeta primers. Method: immunoSEQ multiplex PCR; TCRdb's copy keeps in-frame clones and lacks some. The sample has over 110,000 clones, approximately 79% seen once. The CDR3 runs to 12 residues. Germline-derived CDR1 and CDR2 are ENHRY and SYGVKD. V lost 4 bases and J lost 11, with 14 bases in between. The sequenced material came from PBMCs. The receptor was isolated from a woman aged 50 to 65 in good health and CMV-seropositive. The genes are TRBV10-3 and TRBJ1-1; TRBD1 might be the D (6 bases). The DNA for the CDR3 is TGTGCCATCAGTGGGGGGGGCTCTGGCGCTTTCTTT. Translated: CAISGGGSGAFF.